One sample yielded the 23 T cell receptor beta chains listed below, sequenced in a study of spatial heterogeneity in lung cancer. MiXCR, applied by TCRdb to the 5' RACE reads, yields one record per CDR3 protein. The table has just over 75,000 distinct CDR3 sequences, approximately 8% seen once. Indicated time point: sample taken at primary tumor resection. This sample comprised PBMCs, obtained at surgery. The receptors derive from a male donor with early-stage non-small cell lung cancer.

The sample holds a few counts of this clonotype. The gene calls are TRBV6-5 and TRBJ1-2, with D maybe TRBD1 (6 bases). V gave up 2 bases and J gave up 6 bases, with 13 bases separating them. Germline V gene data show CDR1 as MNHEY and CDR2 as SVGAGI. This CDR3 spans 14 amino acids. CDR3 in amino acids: CASSYGQGRNGYTF. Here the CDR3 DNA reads TGTGCCAGCAGTTACGGGCAGGGGAGGAATGGCTACACCTTC.

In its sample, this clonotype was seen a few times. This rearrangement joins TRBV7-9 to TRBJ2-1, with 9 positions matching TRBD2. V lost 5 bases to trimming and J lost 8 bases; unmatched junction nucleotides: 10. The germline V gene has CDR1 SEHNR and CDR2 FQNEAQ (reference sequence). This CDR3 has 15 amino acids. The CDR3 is CASSPLAGGPDEQFF. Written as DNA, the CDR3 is TGTGCCAGCAGCCCCTTGGCGGGAGGGCCCGATGAGCAGTTCTTC. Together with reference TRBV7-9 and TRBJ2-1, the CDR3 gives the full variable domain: DTGVSQNPRHKITKRGQNVTFRCDPISEHNRLYWYRQTLGQGPEFLTYFQNEAQLEKSRLLSDRFSAERPKGSFSTLEIQRTEQGDSAMYLCASSPLAGGPDEQFFGPGTRLTVL.

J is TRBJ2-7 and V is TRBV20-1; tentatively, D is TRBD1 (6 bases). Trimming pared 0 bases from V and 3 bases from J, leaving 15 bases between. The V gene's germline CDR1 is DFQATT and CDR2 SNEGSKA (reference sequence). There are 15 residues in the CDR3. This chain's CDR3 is CSAREARGSGYEQYF. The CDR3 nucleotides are TGCAGTGCTAGAGAGGCGAGGGGGAGCGGCTACGAGCAGTACTTC.

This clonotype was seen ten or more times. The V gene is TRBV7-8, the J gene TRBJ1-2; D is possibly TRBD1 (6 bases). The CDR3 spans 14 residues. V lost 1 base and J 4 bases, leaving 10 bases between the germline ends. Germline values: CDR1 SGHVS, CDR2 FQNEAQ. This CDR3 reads CASSLGGAGYGYTF. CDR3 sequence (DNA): TGTGCCAGCAGCTTAGGGGGGGCCGGCTATGGCTACACCTTC.

The CDR3 loop is CSARVTTRYEQYF. The CDR3 DNA is TGCAGTGCTAGAGTGACTACCCGGTACGAGCAGTACTTC. The rearrangement links TRBV20-1 to TRBJ2-7, with TRBD2 as a possible D gene (5 bases). The V end lost 1 base, the J end lost 4 bases, and 11 bases lay between the germline ends. CDR3 length equals 13 residues. Germline CDR1 DFQATT, CDR2 SNEGSKA (reference sequence).

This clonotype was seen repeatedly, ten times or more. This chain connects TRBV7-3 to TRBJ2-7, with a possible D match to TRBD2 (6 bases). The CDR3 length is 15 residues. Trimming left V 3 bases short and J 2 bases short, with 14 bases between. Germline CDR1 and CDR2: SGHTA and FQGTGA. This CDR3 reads CASSLNSGGPYEQYF. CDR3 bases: TGTGCCAGCAGCTTGAATAGCGGAGGGCCCTACGAGCAGTACTTC.

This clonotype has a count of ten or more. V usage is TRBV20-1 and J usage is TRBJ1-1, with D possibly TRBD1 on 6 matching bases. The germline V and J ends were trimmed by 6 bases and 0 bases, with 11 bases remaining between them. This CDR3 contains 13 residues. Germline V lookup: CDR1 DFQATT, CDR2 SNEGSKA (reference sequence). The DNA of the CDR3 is TGCAGTGCCCGCAGGGACATGAACACTGAAGCTTTCTTT. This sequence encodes CSARRDMNTEAFF.

Here the CDR3 DNA reads TGTGCCAGCCCGGGGGCGACTAGCGGGTTGGGAGAGACCCAGTACTTC. As protein: CASPGATSGLGETQYF. The gene calls are TRBV6-1 and TRBJ2-5, with 10 bases fitting TRBD2. Trimming removed 8 bases from V and 4 bases from J; junction bases left unmatched: 13. The CDR3 spans 16 residues. Germline V gene sequence: CDR1 MNHNS, CDR2 SASEGT.

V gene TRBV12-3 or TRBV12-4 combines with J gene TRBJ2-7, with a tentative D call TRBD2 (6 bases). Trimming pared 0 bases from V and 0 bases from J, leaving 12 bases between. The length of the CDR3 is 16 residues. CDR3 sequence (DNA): TGTGCCAGCAGTTTAGCCGACGGGAGCCTCTCCTACGAGCAGTACTTC. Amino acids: CASSLADGSLSYEQYF.

The CDR3 DNA sequence: TGTGCCAGCAGCTCAACTAGCGGGAGTACCTACAATGAGCAGTTCTTC. The encoded protein is CASSSTSGSTYNEQFF. The chain links TRBV5-4 to TRBJ2-1; 11 bases are shared with TRBD2. Trimming took 3 bases from V and 2 from J; bases not matched to a gene: 4. The CDR3 has 16 amino acids. Germline V gives CDR1 SGHNT, CDR2 YYREEE (reference sequence).

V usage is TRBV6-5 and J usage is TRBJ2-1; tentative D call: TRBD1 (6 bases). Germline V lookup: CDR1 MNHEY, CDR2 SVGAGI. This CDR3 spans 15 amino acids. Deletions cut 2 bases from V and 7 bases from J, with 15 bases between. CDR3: CASSYPAPRGNEQFF. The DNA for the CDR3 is TGTGCCAGCAGTTACCCGGCTCCAAGGGGGAATGAGCAGTTCTTC.

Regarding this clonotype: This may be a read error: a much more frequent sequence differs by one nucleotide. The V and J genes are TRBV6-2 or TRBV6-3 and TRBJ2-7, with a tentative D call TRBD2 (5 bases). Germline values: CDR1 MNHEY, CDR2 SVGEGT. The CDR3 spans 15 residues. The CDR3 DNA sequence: TGTGTCAGCAGCACGGTCCGGGGATTCCCCTACGAGCAGTACTTC. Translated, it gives CVSSTVRGFPYEQYF.

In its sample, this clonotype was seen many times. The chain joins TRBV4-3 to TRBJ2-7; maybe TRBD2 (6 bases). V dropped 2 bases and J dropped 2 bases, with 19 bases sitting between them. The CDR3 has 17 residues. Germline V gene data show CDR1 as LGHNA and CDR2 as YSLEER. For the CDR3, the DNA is TGCGCCAGCAGCCAACAGGTCTTGGAGGGCGCGCCCTACGAGCAGTACTTC. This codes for CASSQQVLEGAPYEQYF.

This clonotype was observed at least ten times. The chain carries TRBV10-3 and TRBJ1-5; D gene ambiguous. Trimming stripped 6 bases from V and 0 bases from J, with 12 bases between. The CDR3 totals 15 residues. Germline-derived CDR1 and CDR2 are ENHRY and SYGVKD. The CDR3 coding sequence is TGTGCCATCAGCGAGGGAGGGATTAGCAATCAGCCCCAGCATTTT. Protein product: CAISEGGISNQPQHF.

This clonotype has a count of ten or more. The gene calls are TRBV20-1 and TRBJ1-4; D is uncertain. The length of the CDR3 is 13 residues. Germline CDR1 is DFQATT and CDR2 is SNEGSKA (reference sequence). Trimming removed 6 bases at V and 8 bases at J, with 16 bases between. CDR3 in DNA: TGCAGTGCGGGAGGCCGAAAAAGGGAAAAACTGTTTTTT. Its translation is CSAGGRKREKLFF.

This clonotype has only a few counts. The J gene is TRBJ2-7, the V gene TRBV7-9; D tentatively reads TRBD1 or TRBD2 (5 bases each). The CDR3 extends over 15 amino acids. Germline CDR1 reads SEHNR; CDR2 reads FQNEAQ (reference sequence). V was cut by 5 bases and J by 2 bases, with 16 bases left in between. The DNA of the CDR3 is TGTGCCAGCAGCCCACGAGGGACGGTTACCTACGAGCAGTACTTC. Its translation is CASSPRGTVTYEQYF. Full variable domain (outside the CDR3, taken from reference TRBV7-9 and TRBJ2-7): DTGVSQNPRHKITKRGQNVTFRCDPISEHNRLYWYRQTLGQGPEFLTYFQNEAQLEKSRLLSDRFSAERPKGSFSTLEIQRTEQGDSAMYLCASSPRGTVTYEQYFGPGTRLTVT.

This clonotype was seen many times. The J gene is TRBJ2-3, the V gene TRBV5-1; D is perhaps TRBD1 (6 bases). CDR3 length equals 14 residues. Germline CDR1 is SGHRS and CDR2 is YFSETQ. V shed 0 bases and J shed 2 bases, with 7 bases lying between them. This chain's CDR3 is CASSLGTATDTQYF. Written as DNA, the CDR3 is TGCGCCAGCAGCTTGGGGACAGCCACAGATACGCAGTATTTT.

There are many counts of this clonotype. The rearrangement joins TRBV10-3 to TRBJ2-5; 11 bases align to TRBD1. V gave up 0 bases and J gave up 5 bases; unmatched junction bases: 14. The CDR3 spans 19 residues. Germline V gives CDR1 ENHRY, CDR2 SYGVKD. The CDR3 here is CAISESAGTGGLHRETQYF. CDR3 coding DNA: TGTGCCATCAGTGAGTCAGCCGGGACAGGGGGTCTGCACCGGGAGACCCAGTACTTC.

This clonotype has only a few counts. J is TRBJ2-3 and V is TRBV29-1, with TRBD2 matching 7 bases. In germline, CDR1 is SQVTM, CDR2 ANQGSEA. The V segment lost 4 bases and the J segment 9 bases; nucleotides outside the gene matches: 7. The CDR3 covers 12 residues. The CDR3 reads CSVGGGAETQYF. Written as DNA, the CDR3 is TGCAGCGTTGGGGGGGGAGCGGAAACGCAGTATTTT.

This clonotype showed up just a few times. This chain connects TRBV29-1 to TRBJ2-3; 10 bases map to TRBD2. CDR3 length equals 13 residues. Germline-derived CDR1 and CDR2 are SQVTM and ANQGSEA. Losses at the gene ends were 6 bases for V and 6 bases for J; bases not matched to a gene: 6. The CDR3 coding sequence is TGCAGCGTAAGGACTAGCGGAGTGGATACGCAGTATTTT. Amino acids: CSVRTSGVDTQYF.

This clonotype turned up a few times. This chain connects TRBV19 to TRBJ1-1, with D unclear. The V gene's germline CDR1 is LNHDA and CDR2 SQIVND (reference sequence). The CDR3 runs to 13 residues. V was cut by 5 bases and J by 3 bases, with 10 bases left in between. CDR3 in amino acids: CASSSTQHTEAFF. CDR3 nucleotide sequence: TGTGCCAGTAGTTCCACCCAACACACTGAAGCTTTCTTT.

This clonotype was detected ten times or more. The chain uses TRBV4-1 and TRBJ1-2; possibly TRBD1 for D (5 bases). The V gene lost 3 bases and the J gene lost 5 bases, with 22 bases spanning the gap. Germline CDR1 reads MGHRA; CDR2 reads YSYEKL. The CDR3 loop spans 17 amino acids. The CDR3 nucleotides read TGCGCCAGCAGCCAGGGGGATTTGAGCACGTCATGGTATGGCTACACCTTC. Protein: CASSQGDLSTSWYGYTF.

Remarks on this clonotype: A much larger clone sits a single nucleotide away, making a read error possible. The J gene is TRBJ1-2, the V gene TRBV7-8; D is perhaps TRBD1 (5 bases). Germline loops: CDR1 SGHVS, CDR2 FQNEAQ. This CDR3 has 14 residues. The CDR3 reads CASTTSGRDYGHTF. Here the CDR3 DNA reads TGTGCCAGCACCACCTCCGGCAGGGACTATGGCCACACCTTC.